The present T cell receptor beta chain was sequenced within a study of blood T cell repertoires in COVID-19. In germline, CDR1 is WNHNN, CDR2 SYGVQD (reference sequence). CDR3 length: 14 amino acids. Trimming shortened V by 0 bases and J by 8 bases, and 12 bases separated the two germline ends. Using immunoSEQ multiplex PCR, the repertoire was profiled, and TCRdb retains in-frame clones only, with some absent. The sample has more than 85,000 clones; more than 65% are singletons. Sequenced material: peripheral blood. The TCR originated in a man older than 75 with active or convalescent COVID-19. The chain has TRBV10-1 and TRBJ2-3, with D maybe TRBD2 (6 bases). The CDR3 nucleotides read TGCGCCAGCAGTGAGTCTATGGGGAGGAGTACGCAGTATTTT. Translated: CASSESMGRSTQYF.